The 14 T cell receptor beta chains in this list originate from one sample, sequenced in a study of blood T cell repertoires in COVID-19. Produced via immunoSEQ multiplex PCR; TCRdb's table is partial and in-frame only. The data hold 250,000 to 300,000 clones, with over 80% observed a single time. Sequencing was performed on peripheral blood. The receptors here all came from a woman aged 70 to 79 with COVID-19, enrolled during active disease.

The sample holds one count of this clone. CDR3 sequence reads: CASSSRQPQETQYF. The DNA of the CDR3 is TGTGCCAGCAGCTCCCGACAGCCTCAAGAGACCCAGTACTTC. The V gene is TRBV6-2 or TRBV6-3, the J gene TRBJ2-5; a weak D match, TRBD1 (5 bases). The CDR3 runs 14 residues. Germline CDR1 and CDR2: MNHEY and SVGEGT. Trimming cost V 6 bases and J 2 bases, with 13 bases left between them.

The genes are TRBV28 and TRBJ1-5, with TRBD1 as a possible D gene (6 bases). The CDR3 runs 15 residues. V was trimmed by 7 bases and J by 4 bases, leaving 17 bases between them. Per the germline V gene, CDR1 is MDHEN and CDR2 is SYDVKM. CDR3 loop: CASNDRQAPNQPQHF. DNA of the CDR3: TGTGCCAGCAATGACCGACAGGCTCCTAATCAGCCCCAGCATTTT.

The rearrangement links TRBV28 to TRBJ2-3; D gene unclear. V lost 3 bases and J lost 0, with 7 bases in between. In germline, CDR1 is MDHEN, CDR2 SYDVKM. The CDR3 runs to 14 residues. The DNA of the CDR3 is TGTGCCAGCAGTTTGGTACTTAGCACAGATACGCAGTATTTT. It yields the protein CASSLVLSTDTQYF.

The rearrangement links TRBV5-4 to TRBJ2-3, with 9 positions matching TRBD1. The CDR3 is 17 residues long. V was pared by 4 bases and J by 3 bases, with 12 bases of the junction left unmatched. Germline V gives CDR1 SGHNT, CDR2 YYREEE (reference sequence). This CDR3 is CASSTLPQGAQTDTQYF. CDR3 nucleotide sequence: TGTGCCAGCAGCACCCTCCCACAGGGGGCGCAGACAGATACGCAGTATTTT.

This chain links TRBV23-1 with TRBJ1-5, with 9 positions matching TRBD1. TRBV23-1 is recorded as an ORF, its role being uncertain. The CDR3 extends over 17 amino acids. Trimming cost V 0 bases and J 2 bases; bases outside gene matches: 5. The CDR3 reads CASSQSCDRGGNQPQHF. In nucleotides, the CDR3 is TGCGCCAGCAGTCAATCTTGCGACAGGGGGGGCAATCAGCCCCAGCATTTT.

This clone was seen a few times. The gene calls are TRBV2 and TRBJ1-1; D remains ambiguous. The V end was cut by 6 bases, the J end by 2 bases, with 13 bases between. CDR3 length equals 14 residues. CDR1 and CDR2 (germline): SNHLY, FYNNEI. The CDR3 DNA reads TGTGCCAGCAGCTCCAGGTTATACAACACTGAAGCTTTCTTT. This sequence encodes CASSSRLYNTEAFF.

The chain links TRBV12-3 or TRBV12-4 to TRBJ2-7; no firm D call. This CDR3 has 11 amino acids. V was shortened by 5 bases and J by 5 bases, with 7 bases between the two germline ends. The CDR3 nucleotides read TGTGCCAGCAGTAAGTACAACGAGCAGTACTTC. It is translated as CASSKYNEQYF.

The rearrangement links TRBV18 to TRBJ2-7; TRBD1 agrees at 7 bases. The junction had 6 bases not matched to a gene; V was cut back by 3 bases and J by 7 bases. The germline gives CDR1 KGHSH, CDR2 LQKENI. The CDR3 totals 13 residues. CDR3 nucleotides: TGTGCCAGCTCACCGGACAGGTCTGGAGAGCAGTACTTC. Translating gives CASSPDRSGEQYF.

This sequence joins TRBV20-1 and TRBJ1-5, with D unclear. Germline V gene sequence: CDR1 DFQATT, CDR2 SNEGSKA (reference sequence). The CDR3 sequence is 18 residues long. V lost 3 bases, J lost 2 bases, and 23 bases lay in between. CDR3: CSASAPSSGGSGNQPQHF. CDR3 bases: TGCAGTGCTAGTGCCCCATCCTCTGGAGGATCCGGCAATCAGCCCCAGCATTTT.

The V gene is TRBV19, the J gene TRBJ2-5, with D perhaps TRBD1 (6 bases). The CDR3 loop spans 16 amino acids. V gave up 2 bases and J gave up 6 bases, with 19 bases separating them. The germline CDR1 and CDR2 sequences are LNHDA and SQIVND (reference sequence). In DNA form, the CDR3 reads TGTGCCAGTAGTATAAATCCGGACAGTTCCGGGAAGACCCAGTACTTC. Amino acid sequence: CASSINPDSSGKTQYF.

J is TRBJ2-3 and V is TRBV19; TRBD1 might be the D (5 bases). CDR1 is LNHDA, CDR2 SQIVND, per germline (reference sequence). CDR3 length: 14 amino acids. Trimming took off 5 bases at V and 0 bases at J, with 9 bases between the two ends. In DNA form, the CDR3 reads TGTGCCAGTAGTGTGACAGCTAGCACAGATACGCAGTATTTT. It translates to CASSVTASTDTQYF.

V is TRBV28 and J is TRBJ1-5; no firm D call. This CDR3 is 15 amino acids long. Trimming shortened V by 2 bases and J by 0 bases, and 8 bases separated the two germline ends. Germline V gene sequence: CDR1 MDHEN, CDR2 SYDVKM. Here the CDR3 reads CASSLASYSNQPQHF. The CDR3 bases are TGTGCCAGCAGTTTAGCCAGTTATAGCAATCAGCCCCAGCATTTT.

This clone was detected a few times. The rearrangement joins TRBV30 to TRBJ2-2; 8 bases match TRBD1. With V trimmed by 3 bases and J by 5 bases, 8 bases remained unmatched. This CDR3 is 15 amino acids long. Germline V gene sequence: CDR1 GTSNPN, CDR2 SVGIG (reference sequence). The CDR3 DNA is TGTGCCTGGAGCCTGGACAGGGCAGGAACCGGGGAGCTGTTTTTT. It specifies CAWSLDRAGTGELFF.

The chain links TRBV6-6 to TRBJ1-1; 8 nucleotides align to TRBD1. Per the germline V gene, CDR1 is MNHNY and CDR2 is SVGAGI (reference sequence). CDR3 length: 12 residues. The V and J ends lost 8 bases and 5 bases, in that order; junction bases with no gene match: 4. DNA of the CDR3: TGTGCCAGCGTAAGACAGGGGACTGAAGCTTTCTTT. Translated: CASVRQGTEAFF.